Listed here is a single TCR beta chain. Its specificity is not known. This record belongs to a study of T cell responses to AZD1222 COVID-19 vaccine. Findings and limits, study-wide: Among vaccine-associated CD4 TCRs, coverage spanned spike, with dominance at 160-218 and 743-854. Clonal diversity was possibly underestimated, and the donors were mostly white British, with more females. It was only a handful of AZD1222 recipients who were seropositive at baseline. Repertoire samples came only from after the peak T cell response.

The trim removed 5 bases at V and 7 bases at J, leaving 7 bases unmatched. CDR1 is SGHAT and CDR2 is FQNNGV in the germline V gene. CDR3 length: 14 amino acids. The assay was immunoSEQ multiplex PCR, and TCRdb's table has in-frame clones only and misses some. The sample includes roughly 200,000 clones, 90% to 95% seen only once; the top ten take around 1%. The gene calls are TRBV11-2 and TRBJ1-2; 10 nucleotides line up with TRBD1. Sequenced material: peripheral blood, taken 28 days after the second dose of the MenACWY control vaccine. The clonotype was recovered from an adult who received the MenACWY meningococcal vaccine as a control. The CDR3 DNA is TGTGCCAGCAGCACCCGAGGACAGGGGGTTGGCTACACCTTC. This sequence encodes CASSTRGQGVGYTF. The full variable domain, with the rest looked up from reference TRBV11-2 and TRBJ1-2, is EAGVAQSPRYKIIEKRQSVAFWCNPISGHATLYWYQQILGQGPKLLIQFQNNGVVDDSQLPKDRFSAERLKGVDSTLKIQPAKLEDSAVYLCASSTRGQGVGYTFGSGTRLTVV.